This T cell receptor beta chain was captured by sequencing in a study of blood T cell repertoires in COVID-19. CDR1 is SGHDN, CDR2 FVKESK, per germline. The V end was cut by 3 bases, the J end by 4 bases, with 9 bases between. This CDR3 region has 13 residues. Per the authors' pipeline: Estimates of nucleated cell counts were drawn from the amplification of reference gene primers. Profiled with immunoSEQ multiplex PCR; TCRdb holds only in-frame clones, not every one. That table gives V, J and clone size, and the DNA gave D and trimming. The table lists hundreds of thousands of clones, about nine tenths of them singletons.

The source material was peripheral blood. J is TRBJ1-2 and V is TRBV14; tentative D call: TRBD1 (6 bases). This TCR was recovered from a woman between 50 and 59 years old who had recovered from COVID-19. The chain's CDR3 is CASSHPRGYGYTF. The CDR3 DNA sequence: TGTGCCAGCAGCCACCCCAGGGGCTATGGCTACACCTTC. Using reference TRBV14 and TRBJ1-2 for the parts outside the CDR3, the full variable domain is EAGVTQFPSHSVIEKGQTVTLRCDPISGHDNLYWYRRVMGKEIKFLLHFVKESKQDESGMPNNRFLAERTGGTYSTLKVQPAELEDSGVYFCASSHPRGYGYTFGSGTRLTVV.